This TCR beta chain was sequenced during a study of blood T cell repertoires in COVID-19. Whole-study context: COVID-19 samples, acute and convalescent, were from the United States, Italy and Spain. The cDNA or gDNA used as material had been derived from T cells, B-cell-depleted T cells, or PBMCs.

Trimming pared 0 bases from V and 2 bases from J, leaving 7 bases between. Germline CDR1 MGHRA, CDR2 YSYEKL. The CDR3 is 14 amino acids. Per the study methods: Reference gene primer amplification in the assay estimated nucleated cell counts. Repertoires were generated with immunoSEQ multiplex PCR, while TCRdb's copy carries only in-frame clones and drops some. V, J and clone size reflect that table, while D and trimming were determined from the DNA. Among under 200,000 clones listed, about 87% were seen once. This clone showed up just once. The sample comprised peripheral blood. This rearrangement joins TRBV4-1 to TRBJ2-5; weak D call: TRBD1 (5 bases). The receptor was derived from an older woman who had recovered from COVID-19. The CDR3 DNA follows: TGCGCCAGCAGCCAAGAGGGGCTTCAAGAGACCCAGTACTTC. Translation gives CASSQEGLQETQYF.